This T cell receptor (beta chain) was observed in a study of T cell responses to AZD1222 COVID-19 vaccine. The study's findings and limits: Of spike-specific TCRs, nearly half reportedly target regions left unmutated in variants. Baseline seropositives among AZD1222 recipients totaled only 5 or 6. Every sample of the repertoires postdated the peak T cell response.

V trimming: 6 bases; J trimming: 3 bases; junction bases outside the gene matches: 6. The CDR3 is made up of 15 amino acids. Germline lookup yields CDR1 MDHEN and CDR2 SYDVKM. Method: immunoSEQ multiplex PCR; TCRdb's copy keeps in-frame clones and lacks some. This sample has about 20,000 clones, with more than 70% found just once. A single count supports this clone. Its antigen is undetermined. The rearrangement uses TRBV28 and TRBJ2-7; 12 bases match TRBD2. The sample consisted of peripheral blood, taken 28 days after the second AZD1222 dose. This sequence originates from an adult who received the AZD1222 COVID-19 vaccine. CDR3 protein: CASRKTSGRIYEQYF. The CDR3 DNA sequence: TGTGCCAGCAGGAAAACTAGCGGGAGGATCTACGAGCAGTACTTC.